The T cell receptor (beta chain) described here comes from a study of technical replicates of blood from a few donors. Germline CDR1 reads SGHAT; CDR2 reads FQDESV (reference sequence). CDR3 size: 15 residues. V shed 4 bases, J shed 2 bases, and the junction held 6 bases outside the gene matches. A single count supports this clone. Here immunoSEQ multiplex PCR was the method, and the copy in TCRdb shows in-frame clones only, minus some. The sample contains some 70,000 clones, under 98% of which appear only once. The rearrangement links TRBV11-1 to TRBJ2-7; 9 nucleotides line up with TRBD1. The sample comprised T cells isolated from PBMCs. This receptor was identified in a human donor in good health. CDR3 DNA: TGTGCCAGCAGCTGGGGGACAGGGAGAGCCTACGAGCAGTACTTC. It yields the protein CASSWGTGRAYEQYF.